This is a list of T cell receptor beta chains from one sample in a study of shared clonotypes between healthy human individuals. The method was immunoSEQ multiplex PCR; TCRdb's version includes in-frame clones alone and lacks a portion of them. The sample holds some 470,000 clones, over 60% seen once. Sample: PBMCs. Receptors were obtained from a woman in her thirties or forties in good health. Some clones in this sample may be carry-over from other donors' samples. CDR3s include the opening cysteine and the closing phenylalanine or tryptophan. The order of the fields is J gene, V gene, D gene, clone size, CDR3 DNA, CDR3 protein. The D gene is left open where the match is weak. The size of a clone is reported for some rows only, either as once, few or many, or as a class for expanded clones.

j_call: TRBJ1-1; v_call: TRBV2; d_call: .; clone_size: .; cdr3_nt: TGTGCCAGCAGTGTTTTGGCCGGGGGTGAAGCTTTCTTT; cdr3_aa: CASSVLAGGEAFF
j_call: TRBJ2-7; v_call: TRBV21-1; d_call: .; clone_size: .; cdr3_nt: TGTGCCAGCATCCCGACTAGCGACTCCTACGAGCAGTACTTC; cdr3_aa: CASIPTSDSYEQYF
j_call: TRBJ1-3; v_call: TRBV11-2; d_call: .; clone_size: .; cdr3_nt: TGTGCCAGCAGCTTAGGATTCCAGTGGTCTGGAAACACCATATATTTT; cdr3_aa: CASSLGFQWSGNTIYF
j_call: TRBJ2-5; v_call: TRBV5-1; d_call: .; clone_size: .; cdr3_nt: TGCGCCAGCAGCTTGGGATTGGAGACCCAGTACTTC; cdr3_aa: CASSLGLETQYF
j_call: TRBJ1-1; v_call: TRBV30; d_call: .; clone_size: many; cdr3_nt: TGTGCCTGGACCGGACAGTTTAACACTGAAGCTTTCTTT; cdr3_aa: CAWTGQFNTEAFF
j_call: TRBJ2-1; v_call: TRBV9; d_call: TRBD1; clone_size: .; cdr3_nt: TGTGCCAGCAGCTCTCGGGACAGCTCCTACAATGAGCAGTTCTTC; cdr3_aa: CASSSRDSSYNEQFF
j_call: TRBJ2-2; v_call: TRBV2; d_call: TRBD2; clone_size: few; cdr3_nt: TGTGCCAGCAGTTTGGGACTAGCGGGGGACACCGGGGAGCTGTTTTTT; cdr3_aa: CASSLGLAGDTGELFF
j_call: TRBJ2-1; v_call: TRBV2; d_call: .; clone_size: .; cdr3_nt: TGTGCCAGTTCTCTGGAGGTTTCCGACTACAATGAGCAGTTCTTC; cdr3_aa: CASSLEVSDYNEQFF
j_call: TRBJ2-7; v_call: TRBV5-1; d_call: TRBD2; clone_size: once; cdr3_nt: TGCGCCAGCAGCTTCACTAGCGGGTCGTACGAGCAGTACTTC; cdr3_aa: CASSFTSGSYEQYF
j_call: TRBJ2-6; v_call: TRBV7-3; d_call: .; clone_size: .; cdr3_nt: TGTGCCAGCAGCTCACCCGGGGCCAACGTCCTGACTTTC; cdr3_aa: CASSSPGANVLTF
j_call: TRBJ1-5; v_call: TRBV11-3; d_call: .; clone_size: few; cdr3_nt: TGTGCCAGCAGACTTGGGGTTACAGGTCCCTTAAATCAGCCCCAGCATTTT; cdr3_aa: CASRLGVTGPLNQPQHF
j_call: TRBJ2-7; v_call: TRBV5-1; d_call: TRBD2; clone_size: .; cdr3_nt: TGCGCCAGCAGTGGGGTTGGGGGTTCCAGCGGGAGTTCGTACGAGCAGTACTTC; cdr3_aa: CASSGVGGSSGSSYEQYF
j_call: TRBJ1-1; v_call: TRBV5-1; d_call: .; clone_size: .; cdr3_nt: TGCGCCAGCAGCTTGGTAGGGGCTCCGGACACTGAAGCTTTCTTT; cdr3_aa: CASSLVGAPDTEAFF
j_call: TRBJ1-1; v_call: TRBV10-2; d_call: .; clone_size: .; cdr3_nt: TGCGCCAGCAGTGAGACTGGGACGGAGAACACTGAAGCTTTCTTT; cdr3_aa: CASSETGTENTEAFF
j_call: TRBJ1-2; v_call: TRBV29-1; d_call: .; clone_size: few; cdr3_nt: TGCAGCGAGTCCTCAAACTATGGCTACACCTTC; cdr3_aa: CSESSNYGYTF
j_call: TRBJ2-3; v_call: TRBV9; d_call: .; clone_size: .; cdr3_nt: TGTGCCAGCAGCGTAGGACTGAGCACAGATACGCAGTATTTT; cdr3_aa: CASSVGLSTDTQYF
j_call: TRBJ2-7; v_call: TRBV6-5; d_call: TRBD2; clone_size: few; cdr3_nt: TGTGCCAGCAGTTTCGTAACTAGCGGGAGCTCCTACGAGCAGTACTTC; cdr3_aa: CASSFVTSGSSYEQYF
j_call: TRBJ1-2; v_call: TRBV15; d_call: .; clone_size: .; cdr3_nt: TGTGCCACCAGCAGAGACGGCAGGGTCTATGGCTACACCTTC; cdr3_aa: CATSRDGRVYGYTF
j_call: TRBJ2-7; v_call: TRBV2; d_call: TRBD2; clone_size: .; cdr3_nt: TGTGCCAGCAGTGAGGGGGGGAGCTACGAGCAGTACTTC; cdr3_aa: CASSEGGSYEQYF
j_call: TRBJ2-4; v_call: TRBV10-1; d_call: TRBD1; clone_size: .; cdr3_nt: TGCGCCAGCAGTGAGTCGTTGGGACAGGGGACCAAAAACATTCAGTACTTC; cdr3_aa: CASSESLGQGTKNIQYF
j_call: TRBJ2-7; v_call: TRBV7-6; d_call: TRBD2; clone_size: .; cdr3_nt: TGTGCCAGCAGCTTAGCAGCTAGCGGGACCTACGAGCAGTACTTC; cdr3_aa: CASSLAASGTYEQYF
j_call: TRBJ2-3; v_call: TRBV5-1; d_call: TRBD1; clone_size: .; cdr3_nt: TGCGCCAGCAGGGGACAGGGAATCACCGGCACAGATACGCAGTATTTT; cdr3_aa: CASRGQGITGTDTQYF